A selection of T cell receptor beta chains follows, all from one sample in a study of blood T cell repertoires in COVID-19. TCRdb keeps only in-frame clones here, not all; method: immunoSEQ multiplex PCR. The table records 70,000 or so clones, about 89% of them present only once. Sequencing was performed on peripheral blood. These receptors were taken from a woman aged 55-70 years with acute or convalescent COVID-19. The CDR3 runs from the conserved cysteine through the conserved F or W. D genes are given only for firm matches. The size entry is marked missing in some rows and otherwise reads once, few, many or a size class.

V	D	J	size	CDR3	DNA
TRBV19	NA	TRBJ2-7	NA	CASSPQGFSYEQYF	TGTGCCAGTAGTCCCCAGGGGTTCTCCTACGAGCAGTACTTC
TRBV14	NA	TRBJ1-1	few	CASSQDARANTEAFF	TGTGCCAGCAGCCAAGACGCCAGGGCGAACACTGAAGCTTTCTTT
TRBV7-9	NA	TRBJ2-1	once	CASSLELEQFF	TGTGCCAGCAGCTTAGAATTAGAGCAGTTCTTC
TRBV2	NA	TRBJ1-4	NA	CASETDTNEKLFF	TGTGCCAGCGAGACAGATACTAATGAAAAACTGTTTTTT
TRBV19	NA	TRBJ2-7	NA	CASRDRGSPSYEQYF	TGTGCCAGTAGAGATCGGGGTAGCCCGAGTTACGAGCAGTACTTC
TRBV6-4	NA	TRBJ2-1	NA	CASSLEQGLDEQFF	TGTGCCAGCAGTTTAGAACAGGGCCTGGATGAGCAGTTCTTC
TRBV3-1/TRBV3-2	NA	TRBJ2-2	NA	CASSQELKVTDTGELFF	TGTGCCAGCAGCCAAGAGTTAAAGGTGACAGACACCGGGGAGCTGTTTTTT
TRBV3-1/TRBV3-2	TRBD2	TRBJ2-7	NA	CASSQVGASGAYEQYF	TGTGCCAGCAGCCAAGTCGGGGCTAGCGGGGCCTACGAGCAGTACTTC
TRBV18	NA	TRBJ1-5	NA	CASSPHKDQPQHF	TGTGCCAGCTCACCTCACAAAGATCAGCCCCAGCATTTT
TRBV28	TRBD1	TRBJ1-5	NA	CASSSTGVREHF	TGTGCCAGCAGTAGCACAGGGGTAAGGGAGCATTTT
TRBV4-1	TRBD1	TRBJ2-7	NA	CASSQIWGTGHEQYF	TGCGCCAGCAGCCAGATCTGGGGGACAGGACACGAGCAGTACTTC
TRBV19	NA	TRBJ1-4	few	CASSGAEGEKLFF	TGTGCCAGTAGTGGGGCGGAAGGCGAAAAACTGTTTTTT
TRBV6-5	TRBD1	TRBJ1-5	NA	CASSYSLRDRAIFF	TGTGCCAGCAGTTACTCCTTGAGGGACAGGGCTATTTTCTTT
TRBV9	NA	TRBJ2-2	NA	CASSASGVRRTGELFF	TGTGCCAGCAGCGCATCAGGGGTACGCAGAACCGGGGAGCTGTTTTTT
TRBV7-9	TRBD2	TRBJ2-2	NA	CASSFRPIGLASDTGELFF	TGTGCCAGCAGCTTCCGTCCTATCGGACTAGCCAGTGACACCGGGGAGCTGTTTTTT
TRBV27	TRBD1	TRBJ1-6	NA	CASRRTGSSYNSPLHF	TGTGCCAGCAGGAGGACAGGGAGCTCCTATAATTCACCCCTCCACTTT
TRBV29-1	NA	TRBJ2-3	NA	CSVFEGTDTQYF	TGCAGCGTTTTTGAGGGCACAGATACGCAGTATTTT
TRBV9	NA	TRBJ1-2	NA	CASTPYRATPYGYTF	TGTGCCAGCACCCCCTACAGAGCAACTCCCTATGGCTACACCTTC
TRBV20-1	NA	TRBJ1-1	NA	CSATGGMPAFF	TGCAGTGCCACGGGGGGGATGCCAGCTTTCTTT
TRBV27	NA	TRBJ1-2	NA	CASSLNAGNYGYTF	TGTGCCAGCAGTTTAAATGCAGGAAACTATGGCTACACCTTC
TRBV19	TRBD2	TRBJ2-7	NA	CASKRHASGGPEGSYEQYF	TGTGCCAGCAAGAGACACGCTAGCGGGGGCCCCGAGGGCTCCTACGAGCAGTACTTC
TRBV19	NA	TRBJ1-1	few	CASTLGAGSTEAFF	TGTGCCAGTACCCTGGGGGCAGGGAGTACTGAAGCTTTCTTT
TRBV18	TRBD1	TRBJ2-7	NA	CASSPRDRSYEQYF	TGTGCCAGCTCCCCAAGGGACAGATCCTACGAGCAGTACTTC
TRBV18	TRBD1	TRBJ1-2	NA	CASSPPDGTANYGYTF	TGTGCCAGCTCACCACCGGACGGGACAGCTAACTATGGCTACACCTTC
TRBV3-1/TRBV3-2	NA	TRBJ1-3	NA	CASTRGGSGNTIYF	TGTGCCAGCACCCGGGGGGGGTCTGGAAACACCATATATTTT
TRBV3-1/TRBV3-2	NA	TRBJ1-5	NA	CASSQVRGNQPQHF	TGTGCCAGCAGCCAAGTTAGAGGGAACCAGCCCCAGCATTTT
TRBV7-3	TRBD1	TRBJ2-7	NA	CASSSGTAPYEQYF	TGTGCCAGCAGCTCCGGGACAGCTCCCTACGAGCAGTACTTC
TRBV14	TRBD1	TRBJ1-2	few	CASSRVGQGEYGYTF	TGTGCCAGCAGCCGCGTTGGACAGGGGGAGTATGGCTACACCTTC
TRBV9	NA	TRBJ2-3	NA	CASSVQGGITDTQYF	TGTGCCAGCAGCGTACAGGGCGGAATCACAGATACGCAGTATTTT
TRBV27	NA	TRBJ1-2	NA	CASSLQGSQRYGYTF	TGTGCCAGCAGTTTACAGGGGTCGCAGCGTTATGGCTACACCTTC
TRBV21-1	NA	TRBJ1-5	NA	CASSGRDRVGQPQHF	TGTGCCAGCAGCGGCCGGGACAGGGTGGGGCAGCCCCAGCATTTT
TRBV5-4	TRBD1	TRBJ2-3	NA	CASSPKGAGTDTQYF	TGTGCCAGCAGCCCCAAGGGGGCTGGCACAGATACGCAGTATTTT
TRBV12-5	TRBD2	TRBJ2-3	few	CATGTSGGLADTQYF	TGTGCTACCGGGACTAGCGGGGGGCTTGCAGATACGCAGTATTTT
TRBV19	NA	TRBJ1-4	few	CASSVRGNEKLFF	TGTGCCAGTTCTGTCAGGGGAAATGAAAAACTGTTTTTT
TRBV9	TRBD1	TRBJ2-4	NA	CASSFSPGTGAKNIQYF	TGTGCCAGCAGCTTCAGTCCCGGGACAGGGGCCAAAAACATTCAGTACTTC
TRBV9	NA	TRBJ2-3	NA	CASSAGLPTDTQYF	TGTGCCAGCAGCGCGGGACTCCCGACAGATACGCAGTATTTT
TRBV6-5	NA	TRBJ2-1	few	CASSHPPGLDEQFF	TGTGCCAGCAGCCACCCGCCAGGGTTGGATGAGCAGTTCTTC
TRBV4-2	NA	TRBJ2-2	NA	CASSQDRRLALTGELFF	TGTGCCAGCAGCCAAGATAGGAGATTAGCTTTGACCGGGGAGCTGTTTTTT
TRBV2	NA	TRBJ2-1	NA	CASYSGTEQFF	TGTGCCAGCTACTCCGGGACAGAGCAGTTCTTC
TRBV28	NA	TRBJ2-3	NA	CASSGTAGRTDTQYF	TGTGCCAGCAGTGGAACCGCAGGCCGTACAGATACGCAGTATTTT
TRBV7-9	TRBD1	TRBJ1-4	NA	CASSPLQDRVEKLFF	TGTGCCAGCAGCCCTCTCCAAGACAGGGTTGAAAAACTGTTTTTT
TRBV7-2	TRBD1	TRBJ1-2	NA	CASSSRRDSYGYTF	TGTGCCAGCAGCTCCCGGCGGGACAGTTATGGCTACACCTTC
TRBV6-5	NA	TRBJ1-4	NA	CASSTTELNEKLFF	TGTGCCAGCTCGACGACAGAACTCAATGAAAAACTGTTTTTT